These 16 T cell receptor beta chains originate from one sample sequenced in a study of cytotoxic CD8 clonotypes in ibrutinib-treated CLL. TCRdb's table, derived via immunoSEQ multiplex PCR, lists solely in-frame clones and lacks some. In the table there are approximately 170,000 clones, roughly 88% of which are singletons. Sequencing used PBMCs, obtained at disease progression, from a patient treated with ibrutinib. The receptors derive from a human donor with chronic lymphocytic leukemia.

The chain joins TRBV6-5 to TRBJ1-1; D not certain. The CDR3 spans 14 residues. Germline V gene sequence: CDR1 MNHEY, CDR2 SVGAGI. The V end lost 7 bases, the J end lost 5 bases, and 17 bases lay between the germline ends. The CDR3 nucleotides read TGTGCCAGCACCCCCATGTTAGGGAGTACTGAAGCTTTCTTT. Translation: CASTPMLGSTEAFF.

The genes are TRBV19 and TRBJ1-5; D unclear. Trimming removed 7 bases at V and 3 bases at J, with 16 bases between. The germline V gene encodes CDR1 LNHDA and CDR2 SQIVND (reference sequence). This CDR3 spans 15 amino acids. CDR3 in DNA: TGTGCCAGTAATGTAGGTTGGCAGGACAATCAGCCCCAGCATTTT. Its protein product is CASNVGWQDNQPQHF.

As regards this clone: A read error may produce the germline difference seen at one junction end. The chain has TRBV10-1 and TRBJ2-2; D is perhaps TRBD1 (7 bases). Germline CDR1 and CDR2: WNHNN and SYGVQD (reference sequence). This CDR3 is built from 11 residues. CDR3: CASRLDREVFF. The CDR3 DNA reads TGCGCCAGCAGACTCGACAGGGAGGTGTTTTTT.

The gene calls are TRBV19 and TRBJ2-2; D is perhaps TRBD1 or TRBD2 (5 bases each). V was cut by 5 bases and J by 5 bases, with 21 bases left in between. Germline CDR1 reads LNHDA; CDR2 reads SQIVND (reference sequence). The CDR3 sequence is 17 residues long. The CDR3 DNA reads TGTGCCAGTAGTGGCCGGGACGCCCGGACGAGTACCGGGGAGCTGTTTTTT. Translating gives CASSGRDARTSTGELFF.

This chain connects TRBV20-1 to TRBJ2-7; TRBD2 is a possible D gene (5 bases). Trimming removed 3 bases from V and 3 bases from J, with 6 bases in between. The germline gives CDR1 DFQATT, CDR2 SNEGSKA (reference sequence). The CDR3 contains 11 residues. CDR3 amino acids: CSARSGYEQYF. The CDR3, as DNA: TGCAGTGCTAGGAGCGGCTACGAGCAGTACTTC.

J is TRBJ2-1 and V is TRBV9; no definite D call. This CDR3 is built from 15 residues. The V gene lost 0 bases and the J gene lost 3 bases, with 10 bases spanning the gap. Germline CDR1 is SGDLS and CDR2 is YYNGEE. The CDR3 region is CASSVVMGNYNEQFF. In nucleotides, the CDR3 is TGTGCCAGCAGCGTAGTTATGGGTAACTACAATGAGCAGTTCTTC.

V and J are TRBV6-4 and TRBJ2-7; the match to TRBD2 covers 12 bases. Germline V gene data show CDR1 as MRHNA and CDR2 as SNTAGT. CDR3 length: 14 amino acids. The V segment lost 6 bases and the J segment 6 bases; nucleotides outside the gene matches: 6. CDR3 bases: TGTGCCAGCAGGAGACTAGCGGGAGCGGGCGAGCAGTACTTC. Protein sequence: CASRRLAGAGEQYF.

The chain couples TRBV5-1 to TRBJ1-2; D is undetermined. The CDR3 totals 13 residues. CDR1 is SGHRS, CDR2 YFSETQ, per germline. Trimming took off 0 bases at V and 4 bases at J, with 7 bases between the two ends. The CDR3 region has the DNA TGCGCCAGCAGCTTGGATACGGGCTATGGCTACACCTTC. As protein: CASSLDTGYGYTF.

The chain combines TRBV7-9 with TRBJ2-3; TRBD2 matches at 10 bases. The length of the CDR3 is 16 residues. Germline V gene data show CDR1 as SEHNR and CDR2 as FQNEAQ (reference sequence). J lost 1 base, V lost 5 bases, and 6 bases had no gene match. The CDR3 region is CASSRIGTSGTDTQYF. DNA of the CDR3: TGTGCCAGCAGCCGCATCGGGACTAGCGGCACAGATACGCAGTATTTT.

V gene TRBV11-3 combines with J gene TRBJ1-1, with 9 nucleotides matching TRBD1. V lost 3 bases to trimming and J lost 4 bases; unmatched junction nucleotides: 6. CDR3 size: 15 residues. Germline CDR1 and CDR2: SGHNT and YENEEA. Written as DNA, the CDR3 is TGTGCCAGCAGCTTTTCCGGGACAGGGACCACTGAAGCTTTCTTT. Translated, it gives CASSFSGTGTTEAFF.

The chain is built from TRBV14 and TRBJ2-5, with TRBD1 matching 11 bases. The germline CDR1 and CDR2 sequences are SGHDN and FVKESK. The CDR3 sequence is 17 residues long. V lost 4 bases to trimming and J lost 4 bases; unmatched junction nucleotides: 11. CDR3 sequence: CASSPREDRGRGETQYF. CDR3 sequence (DNA): TGTGCCAGCAGCCCGAGGGAGGACAGGGGGCGCGGAGAGACCCAGTACTTC.

This sequence joins TRBV6-5 and TRBJ2-7; 8 bases line up with TRBD1. The ends lost 6 bases at V and 4 bases at J; junction bases unmatched: 5. The CDR3 runs to 13 residues. Germline lookup yields CDR1 MNHEY and CDR2 SVGAGI. CDR3 in DNA: TGTGCCAGCAGATTCGGACAGGGTTACGAGCAGTACTTC. Translation: CASRFGQGYEQYF.

The rearrangement uses TRBV6-5 and TRBJ2-3; D not resolved. V lost 2 bases, J lost 3 bases, and 6 bases lay in between. Germline V gives CDR1 MNHEY, CDR2 SVGAGI. This CDR3 region has 13 residues. CDR3 region: CASSYVGTDTQYF. The CDR3 coding sequence is TGTGCCAGCAGTTACGTGGGTACAGATACGCAGTATTTT.

CDR3 bases: TGTGCCAGCAGAACCGGGACAGGGACCTGGAACACCGGGGAGCTGTTTTTT. Translating it yields CASRTGTGTWNTGELFF. This chain uses TRBV7-3 with TRBJ2-2, with 9 bases aligning to TRBD1. V dropped 6 bases and J dropped 1; count of bases not matched to a gene: 9. CDR3 size: 17 residues. CDR1 is SGHTA, CDR2 FQGTGA, per germline.

This CDR3 reads CASSEYMQASTGELFF. The CDR3 nucleotides read TGTGCCAGCAGTGAATATATGCAGGCAAGCACCGGGGAGCTGTTTTTT. This chain joins TRBV25-1 and TRBJ2-2, with D unresolved. Germline V gene data show CDR1 as MGHDK and CDR2 as SYGVNS. This CDR3 spans 16 amino acids. Trimming removed 0 bases at V and 4 bases at J, with 12 bases between.

This sequence joins TRBV7-3 and TRBJ2-5; 11 bases agree with TRBD2. CDR1 and CDR2 (germline): SGHTA, FQGTGA. V was pared by 2 bases and J by 4 bases, with 9 bases of the junction left unmatched. The CDR3 totals 17 residues. This chain's CDR3 is CASSLASGRPWGETQYF. The CDR3 DNA reads as TGTGCCAGCAGCTTAGCTAGCGGGAGGCCTTGGGGAGAGACCCAGTACTTC.